Below are 2 T cell receptor beta chains sequenced from a single sample in a study of response to subunit inactivated influenza vaccine. TCRdb reprocessed the RT-PCR reads via MiXCR and lists one record per CDR3 protein. The data contain about 530,000 distinct CDR3 sequences, 10% to 15% of them singletons. Specimen: PBMCs from blood, collected 45 days after vaccination. Receptor source: a man aged 50-60 years who received an inactivated influenza vaccine.

This clonotype turned up a few times. V gene TRBV20-1 combines with J gene TRBJ2-5, with no clear D. Between the trimmed V and J ends, which lost 4 bases and 1 base, there was a span of 10 bases. CDR1 is DFQATT and CDR2 is SNEGSKA in the germline V gene (reference sequence). The CDR3 totals 13 residues. The CDR3 region is CSAIPAGQETQYF. DNA of the CDR3: TGCAGTGCTATCCCCGCAGGCCAAGAGACCCAGTACTTC.

Ten or more counts support this clonotype. The V gene is TRBV29-1, the J gene TRBJ2-7, with 10 bases aligning to TRBD1. Losses at the gene ends were 5 bases for V and 2 bases for J; bases not matched to a gene: 9. CDR3 length: 15 amino acids. Germline loops: CDR1 SQVTM, CDR2 ANQGSEA. DNA for the CDR3: TGCAGCGTTTCGACAGGGGGCATGGGAGCCTACGAGCAGTACTTC. As protein: CSVSTGGMGAYEQYF.